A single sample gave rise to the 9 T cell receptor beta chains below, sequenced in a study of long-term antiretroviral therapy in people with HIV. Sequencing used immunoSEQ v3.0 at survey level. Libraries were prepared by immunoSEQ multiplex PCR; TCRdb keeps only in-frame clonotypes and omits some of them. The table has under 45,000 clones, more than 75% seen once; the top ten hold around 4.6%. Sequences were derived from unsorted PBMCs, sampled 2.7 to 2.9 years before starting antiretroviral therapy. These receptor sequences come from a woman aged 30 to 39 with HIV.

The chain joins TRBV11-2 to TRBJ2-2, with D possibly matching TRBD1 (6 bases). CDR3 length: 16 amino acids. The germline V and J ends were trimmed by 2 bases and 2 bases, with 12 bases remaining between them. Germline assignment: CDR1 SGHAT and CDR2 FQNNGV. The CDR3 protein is CASSLFLQGNTGELFF. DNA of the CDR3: TGTGCCAGCAGCTTATTCCTACAGGGAAACACCGGGGAGCTGTTTTTT.

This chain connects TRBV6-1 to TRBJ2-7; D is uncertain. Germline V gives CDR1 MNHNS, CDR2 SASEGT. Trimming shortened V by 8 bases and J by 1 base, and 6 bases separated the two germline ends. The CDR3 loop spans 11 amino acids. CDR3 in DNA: TGTGCCAGCGGAGAGTCCTACGAGCAGTACTTC. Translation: CASGESYEQYF.

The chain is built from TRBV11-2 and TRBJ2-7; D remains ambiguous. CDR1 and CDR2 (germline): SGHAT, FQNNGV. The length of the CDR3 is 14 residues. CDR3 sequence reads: CASSSRHPAYEQYV. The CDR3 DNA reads TGCGCCAGCAGCAGCCGACATCCCGCATACGAGCAGTACGTC.

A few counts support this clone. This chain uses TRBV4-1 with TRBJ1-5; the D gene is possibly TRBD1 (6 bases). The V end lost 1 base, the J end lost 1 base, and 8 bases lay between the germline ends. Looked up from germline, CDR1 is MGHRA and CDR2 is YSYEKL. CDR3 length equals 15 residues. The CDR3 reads CASSQGQGSNQPQHF. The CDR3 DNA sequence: TGCGCCAGCAGCCAAGGGCAGGGGAGCAATCAGCCCCAGCATTTT.

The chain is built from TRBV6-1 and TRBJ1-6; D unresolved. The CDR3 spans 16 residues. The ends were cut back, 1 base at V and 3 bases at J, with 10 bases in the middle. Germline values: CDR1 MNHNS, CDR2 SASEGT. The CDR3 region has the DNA TGTGCCAGCAGTGAAGGGGAGGGCAGCTATAATTCACCCCTCCACTTT. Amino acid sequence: CASSEGEGSYNSPLHF.

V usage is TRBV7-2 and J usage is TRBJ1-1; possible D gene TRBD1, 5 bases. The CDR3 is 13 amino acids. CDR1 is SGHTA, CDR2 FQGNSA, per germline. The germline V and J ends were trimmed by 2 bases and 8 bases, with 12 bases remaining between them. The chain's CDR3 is CASSLRARQEAFF. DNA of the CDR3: TGTGCCAGCAGCTTACGTGCCCGACAGGAAGCTTTCTTT.

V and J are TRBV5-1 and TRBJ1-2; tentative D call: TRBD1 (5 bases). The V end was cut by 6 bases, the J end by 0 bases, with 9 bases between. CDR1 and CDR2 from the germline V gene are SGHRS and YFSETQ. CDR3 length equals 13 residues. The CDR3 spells CASTPGSNYGYTF. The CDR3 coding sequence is TGCGCCAGCACGCCAGGGTCTAACTATGGCTACACCTTC. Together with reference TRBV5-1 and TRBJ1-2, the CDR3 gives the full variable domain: KAGVTQTPRYLIKTRGQQVTLSCSPISGHRSVSWYQQTPGQGLQFLFEYFSETQRNKGNFPGRFSGRQFSNSRSEMNVSTLELGDSALYLCASTPGSNYGYTFGSGTRLTVV.

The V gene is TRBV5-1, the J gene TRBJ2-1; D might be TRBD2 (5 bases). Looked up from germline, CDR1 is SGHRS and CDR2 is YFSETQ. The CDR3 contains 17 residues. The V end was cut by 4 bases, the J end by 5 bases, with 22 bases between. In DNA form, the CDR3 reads TGCGCCAGCAGCCAGAATGGGCTAGCTGCTTGGGACAATGAGCAGTTCTTC. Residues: CASSQNGLAAWDNEQFF.

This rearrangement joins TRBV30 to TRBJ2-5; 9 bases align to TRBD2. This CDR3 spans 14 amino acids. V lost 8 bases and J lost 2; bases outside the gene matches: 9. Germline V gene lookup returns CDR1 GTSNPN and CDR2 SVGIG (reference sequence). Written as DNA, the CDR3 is TGTGCCCGTGATAGCGGGGGAAAACAAGAGACCCAGTACTTC. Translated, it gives CARDSGGKQETQYF.